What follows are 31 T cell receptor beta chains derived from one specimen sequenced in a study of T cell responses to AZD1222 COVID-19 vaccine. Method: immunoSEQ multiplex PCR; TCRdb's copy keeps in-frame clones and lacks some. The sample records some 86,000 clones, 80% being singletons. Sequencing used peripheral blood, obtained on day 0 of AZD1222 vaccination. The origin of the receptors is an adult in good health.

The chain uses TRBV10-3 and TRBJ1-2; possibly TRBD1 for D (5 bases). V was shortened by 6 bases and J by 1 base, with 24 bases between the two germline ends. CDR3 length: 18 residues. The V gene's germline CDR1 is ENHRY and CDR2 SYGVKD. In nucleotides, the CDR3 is TGTGCCATCAGCCAACCTCCGGGACGGCACTTAGATAACTATGGCTACACCTTC. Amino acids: CAISQPPGRHLDNYGYTF.

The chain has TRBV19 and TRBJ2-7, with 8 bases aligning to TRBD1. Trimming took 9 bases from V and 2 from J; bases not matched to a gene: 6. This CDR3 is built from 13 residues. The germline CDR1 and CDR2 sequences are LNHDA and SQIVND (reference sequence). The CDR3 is CARRQGLTYEQYF. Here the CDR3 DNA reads TGTGCCAGGCGACAGGGGCTTACCTACGAGCAGTACTTC.

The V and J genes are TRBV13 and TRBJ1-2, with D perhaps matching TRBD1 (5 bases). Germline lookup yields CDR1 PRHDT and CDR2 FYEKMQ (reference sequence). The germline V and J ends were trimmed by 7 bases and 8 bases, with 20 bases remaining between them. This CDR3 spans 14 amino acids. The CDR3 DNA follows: TGTGCCAGCACCTCCCAGAGCGGGAGGGGAGGCTACACCTTC. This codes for CASTSQSGRGGYTF.

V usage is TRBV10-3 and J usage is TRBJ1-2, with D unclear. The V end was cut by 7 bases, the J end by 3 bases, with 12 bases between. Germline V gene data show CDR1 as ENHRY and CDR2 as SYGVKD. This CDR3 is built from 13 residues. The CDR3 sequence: CAITPVPHYGYTF. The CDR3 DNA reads TGTGCCATCACCCCAGTCCCACACTATGGCTACACCTTC.

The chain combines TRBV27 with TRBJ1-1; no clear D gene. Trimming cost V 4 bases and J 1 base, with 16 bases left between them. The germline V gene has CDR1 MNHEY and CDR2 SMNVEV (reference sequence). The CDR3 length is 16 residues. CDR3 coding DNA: TGTGCCAGCAGTTCCGGCGCGGGGTCAACGAACACTGAAGCTTTCTTT. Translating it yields CASSSGAGSTNTEAFF.

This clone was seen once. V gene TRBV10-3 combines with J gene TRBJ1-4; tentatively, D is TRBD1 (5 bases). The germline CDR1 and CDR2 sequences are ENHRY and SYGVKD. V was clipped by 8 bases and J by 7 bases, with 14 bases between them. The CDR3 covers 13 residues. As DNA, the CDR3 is TGTGCCATCGGGGTCCAGGGCGGTGAAAAACTGTTTTTT. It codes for CAIGVQGGEKLFF.

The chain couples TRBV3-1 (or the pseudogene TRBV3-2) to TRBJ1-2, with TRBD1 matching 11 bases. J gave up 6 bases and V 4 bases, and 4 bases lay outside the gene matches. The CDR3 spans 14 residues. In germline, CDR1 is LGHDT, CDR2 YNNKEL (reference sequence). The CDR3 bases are TGTGCCAGCAGCCTCGGGACAGGGGGAAATGGCTACACCTTC. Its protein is CASSLGTGGNGYTF.

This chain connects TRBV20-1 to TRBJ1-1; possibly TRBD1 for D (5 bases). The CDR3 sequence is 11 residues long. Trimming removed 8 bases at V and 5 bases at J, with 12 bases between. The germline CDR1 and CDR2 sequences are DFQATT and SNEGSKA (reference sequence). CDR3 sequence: CSRGGTTEAFF. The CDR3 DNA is TGCAGTCGGGGGGGGACGACTGAAGCTTTCTTT.

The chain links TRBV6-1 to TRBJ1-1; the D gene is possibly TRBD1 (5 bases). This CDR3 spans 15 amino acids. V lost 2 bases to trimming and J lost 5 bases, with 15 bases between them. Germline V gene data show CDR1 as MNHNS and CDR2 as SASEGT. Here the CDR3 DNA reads TGTGCCAGCAGTGAATTTGGAGGGGTGAGGACTGAAGCTTTCTTT. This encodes CASSEFGGVRTEAFF.

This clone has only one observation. The CDR3: CSVSNGYTF. CDR3 coding DNA: TGCAGCGTTTCCAACGGCTACACCTTC. This sequence joins TRBV29-1 and TRBJ1-2; D unclear. V gave up 5 bases and J gave up 8 bases, with 6 bases separating them. The CDR3 sequence is 9 residues long. The germline V gene has CDR1 SQVTM and CDR2 ANQGSEA.

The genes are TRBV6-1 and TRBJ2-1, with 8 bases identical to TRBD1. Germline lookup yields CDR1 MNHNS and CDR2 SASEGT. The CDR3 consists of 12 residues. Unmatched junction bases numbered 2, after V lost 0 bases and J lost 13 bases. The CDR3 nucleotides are TGTGCCAGCAGTGAAGCGGGACAGGAACAGTTCTTC. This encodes CASSEAGQEQFF.

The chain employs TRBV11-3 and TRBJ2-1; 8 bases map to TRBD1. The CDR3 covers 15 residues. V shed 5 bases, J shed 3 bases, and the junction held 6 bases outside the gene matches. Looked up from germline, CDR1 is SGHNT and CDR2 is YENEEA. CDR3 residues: CASSPGTGRYNEQFF. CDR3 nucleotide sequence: TGTGCCAGCAGCCCCGGGACAGGTCGCTACAATGAGCAGTTCTTC.

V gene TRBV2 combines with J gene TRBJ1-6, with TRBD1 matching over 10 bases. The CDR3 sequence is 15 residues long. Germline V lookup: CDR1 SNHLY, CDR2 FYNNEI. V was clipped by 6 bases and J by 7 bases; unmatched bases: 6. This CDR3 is CASRGDRGGNSPLHF. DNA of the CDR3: TGTGCCAGCAGGGGGGACAGGGGAGGGAATTCACCCCTCCACTTT. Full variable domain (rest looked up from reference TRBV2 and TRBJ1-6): EPEVTQTPSHQVTQMGQEVILRCVPISNHLYFYWYRQILGQKVEFLVSFYNNEISEKSEIFDDQFSVERPDGSNFTLKIRSTKLEDSAMYFCASRGDRGGNSPLHFGNGTRLTVT.

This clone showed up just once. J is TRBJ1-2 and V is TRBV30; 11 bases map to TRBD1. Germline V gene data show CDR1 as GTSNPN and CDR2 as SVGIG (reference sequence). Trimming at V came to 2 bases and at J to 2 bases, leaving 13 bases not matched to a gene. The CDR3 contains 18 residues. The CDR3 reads CAWSPGGGQGASNYGYTF. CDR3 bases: TGTGCCTGGAGTCCGGGTGGAGGACAGGGGGCGTCCAACTATGGCTACACCTTC.

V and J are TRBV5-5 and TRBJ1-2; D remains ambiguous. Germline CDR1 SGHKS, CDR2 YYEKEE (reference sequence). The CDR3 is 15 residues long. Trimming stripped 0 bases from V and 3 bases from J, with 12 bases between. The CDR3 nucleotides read TGTGCCAGCAGCTTGGGAGGAAACGGGGACTATGGCTACACCTTC. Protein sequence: CASSLGGNGDYGYTF. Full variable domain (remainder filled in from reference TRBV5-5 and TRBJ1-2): DAGVTQSPTHLIKTRGQQVTLRCSPISGHKSVSWYQQVLGQGPQFIFQYYEKEERGRGNFPDRFSARQFPNYSSELNVNALLLGDSALYLCASSLGGNGDYGYTFGSGTRLTVV.

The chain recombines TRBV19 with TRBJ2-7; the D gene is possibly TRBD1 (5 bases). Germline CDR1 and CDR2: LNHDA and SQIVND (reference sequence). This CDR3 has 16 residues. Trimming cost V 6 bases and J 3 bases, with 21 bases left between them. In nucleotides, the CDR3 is TGTGCCAGTAGAACACAGGACCCTGGTGGGTACTACGAGCAGTACTTC. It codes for CASRTQDPGGYYEQYF.

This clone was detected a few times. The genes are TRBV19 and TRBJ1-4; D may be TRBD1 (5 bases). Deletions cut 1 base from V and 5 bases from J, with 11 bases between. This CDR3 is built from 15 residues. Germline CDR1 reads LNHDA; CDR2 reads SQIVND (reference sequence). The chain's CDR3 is CASSIGGKGNEKLFF. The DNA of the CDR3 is TGTGCCAGTAGTATAGGAGGCAAGGGGAATGAAAAACTGTTTTTT.

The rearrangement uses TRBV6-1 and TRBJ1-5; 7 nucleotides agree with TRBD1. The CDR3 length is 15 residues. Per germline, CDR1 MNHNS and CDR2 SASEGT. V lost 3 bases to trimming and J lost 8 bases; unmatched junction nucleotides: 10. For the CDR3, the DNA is TGTGCCAGCAGTGACCCGACAGGGTTGTGGAAGCCCCAGCATTTT. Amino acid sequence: CASSDPTGLWKPQHF.

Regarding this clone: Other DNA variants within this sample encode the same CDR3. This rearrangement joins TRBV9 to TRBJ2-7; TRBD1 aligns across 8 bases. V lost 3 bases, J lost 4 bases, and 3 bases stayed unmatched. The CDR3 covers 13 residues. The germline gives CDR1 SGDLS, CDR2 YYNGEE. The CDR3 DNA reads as TGTGCCAGCAGCGGGCAGGGGGCTTACGAGCAGTACTTC. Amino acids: CASSGQGAYEQYF.

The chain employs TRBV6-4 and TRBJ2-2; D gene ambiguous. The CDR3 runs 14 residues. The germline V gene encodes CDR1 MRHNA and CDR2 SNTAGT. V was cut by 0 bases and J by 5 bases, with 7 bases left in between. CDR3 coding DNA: TGTGCCAGCAGTGACTCGAAAGAAACCGGGGAGCTGTTTTTT. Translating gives CASSDSKETGELFF.

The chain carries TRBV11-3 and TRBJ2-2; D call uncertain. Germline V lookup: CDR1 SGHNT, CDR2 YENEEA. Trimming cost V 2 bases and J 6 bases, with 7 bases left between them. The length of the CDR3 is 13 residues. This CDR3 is CASSLKWPGELFF. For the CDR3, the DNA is TGTGCCAGCAGCTTAAAGTGGCCCGGGGAGCTGTTTTTT.

CDR3 in amino acids: CATSDTGFTDTQYF. Written as DNA, the CDR3 is TGTGCCACCTCTGACACAGGGTTCACAGATACGCAGTATTTT. V usage is TRBV24-1 and J usage is TRBJ2-3, with D possibly matching TRBD1 (6 bases). The CDR3 runs to 14 residues. Germline V gene lookup returns CDR1 KGHDR and CDR2 SFDVKD. Trimming took off 9 bases at V and 2 bases at J, with 14 bases between the two ends.

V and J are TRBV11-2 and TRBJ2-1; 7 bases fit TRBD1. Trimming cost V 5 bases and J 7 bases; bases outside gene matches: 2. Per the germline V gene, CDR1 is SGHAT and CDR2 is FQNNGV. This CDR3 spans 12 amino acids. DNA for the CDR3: TGTGCCAGCAGCCCGGACAGGAATGAGCAGTTCTTC. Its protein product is CASSPDRNEQFF.

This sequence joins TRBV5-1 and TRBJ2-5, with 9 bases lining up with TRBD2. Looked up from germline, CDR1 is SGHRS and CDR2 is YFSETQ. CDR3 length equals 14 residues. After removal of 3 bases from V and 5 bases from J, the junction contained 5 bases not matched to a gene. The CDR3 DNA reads TGCGCCAGCAGCTGGAATAGCGGGGGTGAGACCCAGTACTTC. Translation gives CASSWNSGGETQYF.

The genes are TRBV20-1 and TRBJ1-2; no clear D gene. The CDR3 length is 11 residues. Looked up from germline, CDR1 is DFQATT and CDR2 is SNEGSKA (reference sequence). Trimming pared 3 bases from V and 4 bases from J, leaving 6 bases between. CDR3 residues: CSASISYGYTF. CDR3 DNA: TGCAGTGCTAGTATCTCCTATGGCTACACCTTC.

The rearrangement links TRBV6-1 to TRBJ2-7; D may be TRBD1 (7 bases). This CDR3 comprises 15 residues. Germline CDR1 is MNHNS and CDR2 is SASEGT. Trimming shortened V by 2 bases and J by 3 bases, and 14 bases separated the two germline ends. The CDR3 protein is CASSESGRGDYEQYF. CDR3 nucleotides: TGTGCCAGCAGTGAATCGGGCAGGGGGGACTACGAGCAGTACTTC.

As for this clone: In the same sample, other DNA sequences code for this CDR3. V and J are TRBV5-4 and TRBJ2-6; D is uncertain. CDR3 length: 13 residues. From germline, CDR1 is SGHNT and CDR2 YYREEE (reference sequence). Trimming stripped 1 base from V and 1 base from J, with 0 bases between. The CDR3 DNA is TGTGCCAGCAGCTTGTCTGGGGCCAACGTCCTGACTTTC. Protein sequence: CASSLSGANVLTF.

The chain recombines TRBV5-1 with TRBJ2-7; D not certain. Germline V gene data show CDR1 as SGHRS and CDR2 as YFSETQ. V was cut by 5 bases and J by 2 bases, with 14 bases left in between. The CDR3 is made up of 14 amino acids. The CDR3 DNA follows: TGCGCCAGCAGACGGGCAGGACCGACCTACGAGCAGTACTTC. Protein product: CASRRAGPTYEQYF. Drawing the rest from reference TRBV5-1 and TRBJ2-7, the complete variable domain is KAGVTQTPRYLIKTRGQQVTLSCSPISGHRSVSWYQQTPGQGLQFLFEYFSETQRNKGNFPGRFSGRQFSNSRSEMNVSTLELGDSALYLCASRRAGPTYEQYFGPGTRLTVT.

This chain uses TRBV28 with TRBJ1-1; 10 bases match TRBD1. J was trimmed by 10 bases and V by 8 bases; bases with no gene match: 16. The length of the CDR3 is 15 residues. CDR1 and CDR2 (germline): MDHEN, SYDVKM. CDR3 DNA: TGTGCCAGCCTTACGGGACAGGGGCAGGCGGGAGGAGCTTTCTTT. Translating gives CASLTGQGQAGGAFF.

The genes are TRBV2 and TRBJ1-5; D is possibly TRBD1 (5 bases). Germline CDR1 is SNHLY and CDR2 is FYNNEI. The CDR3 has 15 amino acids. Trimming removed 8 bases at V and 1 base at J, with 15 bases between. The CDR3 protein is CASSAQGFSNQPQHF. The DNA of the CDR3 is TGTGCCAGCTCTGCTCAGGGCTTCAGCAATCAGCCCCAGCATTTT. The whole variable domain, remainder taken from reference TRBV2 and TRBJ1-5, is EPEVTQTPSHQVTQMGQEVILRCVPISNHLYFYWYRQILGQKVEFLVSFYNNEISEKSEIFDDQFSVERPDGSNFTLKIRSTKLEDSAMYFCASSAQGFSNQPQHFGDGTRLSIL.

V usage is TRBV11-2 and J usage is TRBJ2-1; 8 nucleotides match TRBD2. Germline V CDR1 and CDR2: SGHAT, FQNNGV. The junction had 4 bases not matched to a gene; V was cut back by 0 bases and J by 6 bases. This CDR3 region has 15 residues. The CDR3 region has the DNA TGTGCCAGCAGCTTAGACAGCGGGAGAGTCAATGAGCAGTTCTTC. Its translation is CASSLDSGRVNEQFF.